This TCR beta chain was found in a study of T cell changes during pregnancy in multiple sclerosis. Germline trimming cut 5 bases from V and 3 bases from J; bases unmatched to any gene: 10. From germline, CDR1 is SGHDT and CDR2 YYEEEE. The CDR3 is 15 amino acids. Sequenced by immunoSEQ multiplex PCR; TCRdb stores in-frame clones only, minus some. The table records 45,000 to 60,000 clones, roughly nine tenths of them present only once. The chain joins TRBV5-6 to TRBJ2-7; the match to TRBD1 covers 8 bases. The sequenced sample was CD8+ T cells from peripheral blood mononuclear cells, obtained before pregnancy. This sequence originates from a female donor with multiple sclerosis, enrolled in a pregnancy study. This CDR3 is CASSYGQGPFYEQYF. The CDR3 DNA is TGTGCCAGCAGTTATGGACAGGGCCCATTCTACGAGCAGTACTTC.